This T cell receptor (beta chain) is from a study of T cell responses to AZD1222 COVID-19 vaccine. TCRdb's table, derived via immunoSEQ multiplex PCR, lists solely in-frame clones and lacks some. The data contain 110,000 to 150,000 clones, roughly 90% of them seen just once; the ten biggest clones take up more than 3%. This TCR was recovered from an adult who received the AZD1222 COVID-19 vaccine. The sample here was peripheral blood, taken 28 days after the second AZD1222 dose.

CDR3 DNA: TGCAGCGTTGAAGATCCGGGACTAGTCATTGAGCAGTTCTTC. Its translation is CSVEDPGLVIEQFF. The gene calls are TRBV29-1 and TRBJ2-1, with TRBD2 matching 8 bases. The V segment lost 0 bases and the J segment 9 bases; nucleotides outside the gene matches: 7. CDR3 length equals 14 residues. Looked up from germline, CDR1 is SQVTM and CDR2 is ANQGSEA.